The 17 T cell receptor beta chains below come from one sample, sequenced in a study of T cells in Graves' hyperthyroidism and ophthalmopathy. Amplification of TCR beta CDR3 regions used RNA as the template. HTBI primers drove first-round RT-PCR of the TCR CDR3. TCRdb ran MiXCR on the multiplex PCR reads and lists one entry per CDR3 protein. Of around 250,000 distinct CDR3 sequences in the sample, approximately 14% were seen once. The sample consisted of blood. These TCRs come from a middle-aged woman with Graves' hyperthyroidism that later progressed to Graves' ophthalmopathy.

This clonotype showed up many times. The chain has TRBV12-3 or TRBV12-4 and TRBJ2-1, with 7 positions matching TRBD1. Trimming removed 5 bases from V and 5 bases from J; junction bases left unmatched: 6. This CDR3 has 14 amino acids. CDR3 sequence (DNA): TGTGCCAGCAGTATCGGGACAGTTAACAATGAGCAGTTCTTC. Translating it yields CASSIGTVNNEQFF.

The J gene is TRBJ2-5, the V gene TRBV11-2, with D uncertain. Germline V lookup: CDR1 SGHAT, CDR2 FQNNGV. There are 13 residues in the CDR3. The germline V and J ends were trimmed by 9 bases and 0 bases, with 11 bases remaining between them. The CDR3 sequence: CASGRRYQETQYF. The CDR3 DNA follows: TGTGCCAGTGGCAGGCGCTACCAAGAGACCCAGTACTTC.

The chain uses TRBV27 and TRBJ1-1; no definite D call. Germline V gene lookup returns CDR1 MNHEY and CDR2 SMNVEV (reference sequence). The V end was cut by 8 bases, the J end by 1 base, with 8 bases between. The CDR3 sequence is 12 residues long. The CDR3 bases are TGTGCCAGCGAAACCCCGAACACTGAAGCTTTCTTT. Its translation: CASETPNTEAFF.

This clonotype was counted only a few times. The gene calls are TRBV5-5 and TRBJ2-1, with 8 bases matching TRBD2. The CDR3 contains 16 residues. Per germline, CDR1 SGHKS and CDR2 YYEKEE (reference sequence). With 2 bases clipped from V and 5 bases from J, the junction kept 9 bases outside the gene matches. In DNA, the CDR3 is TGTGCCAGCAGCTTAAATGGACTAGCAGTTAACAATGAGCAGTTCTTC. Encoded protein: CASSLNGLAVNNEQFF.

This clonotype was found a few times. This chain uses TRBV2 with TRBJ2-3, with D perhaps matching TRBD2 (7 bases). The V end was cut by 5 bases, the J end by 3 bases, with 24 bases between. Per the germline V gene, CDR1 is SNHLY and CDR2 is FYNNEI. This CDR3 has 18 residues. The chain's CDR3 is CASSLTGRGAGLTDTQYF. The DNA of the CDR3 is TGTGCCAGCAGTTTAACGGGTCGGGGGGCAGGCTTGACAGATACGCAGTATTTT.

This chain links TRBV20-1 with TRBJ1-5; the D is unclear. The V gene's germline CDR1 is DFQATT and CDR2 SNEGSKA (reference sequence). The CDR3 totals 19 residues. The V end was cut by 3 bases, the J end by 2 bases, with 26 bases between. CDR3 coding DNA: TGCAGTGCTAGTTTCCCGTTGACCCTCTGGAGGGATGGCAATCAGCCCCAGCATTTT. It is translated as CSASFPLTLWRDGNQPQHF.

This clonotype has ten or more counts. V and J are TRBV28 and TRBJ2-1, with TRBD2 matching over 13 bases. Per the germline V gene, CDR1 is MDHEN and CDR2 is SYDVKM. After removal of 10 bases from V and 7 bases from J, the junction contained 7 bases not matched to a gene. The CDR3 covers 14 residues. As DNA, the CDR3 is TGTGCCATCGGGACTAGCGGGAAGCGAAATGAGCAGTTCTTC. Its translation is CAIGTSGKRNEQFF.

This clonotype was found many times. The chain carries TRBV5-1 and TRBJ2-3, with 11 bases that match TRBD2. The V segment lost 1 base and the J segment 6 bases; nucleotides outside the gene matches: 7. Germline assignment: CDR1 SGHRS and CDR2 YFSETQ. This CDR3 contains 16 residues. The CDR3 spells CASSLPTSGSWDTQYF. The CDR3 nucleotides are TGCGCCAGCAGCTTGCCAACTAGCGGGAGTTGGGATACGCAGTATTTT.

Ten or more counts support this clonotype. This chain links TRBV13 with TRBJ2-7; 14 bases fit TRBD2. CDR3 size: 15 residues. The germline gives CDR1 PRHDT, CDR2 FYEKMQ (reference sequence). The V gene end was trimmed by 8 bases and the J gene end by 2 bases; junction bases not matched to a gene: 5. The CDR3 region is CASGTSGGGAYEQYF. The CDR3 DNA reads TGTGCCAGCGGGACTAGCGGGGGAGGGGCCTACGAGCAGTACTTC.

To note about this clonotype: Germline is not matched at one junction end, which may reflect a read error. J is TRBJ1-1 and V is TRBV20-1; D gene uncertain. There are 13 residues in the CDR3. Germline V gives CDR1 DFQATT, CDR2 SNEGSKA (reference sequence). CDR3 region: CSAQNDVVTEAFF. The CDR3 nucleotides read TGCAGTGCTCAGAACGATGTCGTGACTGAGGCTTTCTTT.

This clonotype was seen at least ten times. The CDR3 DNA sequence: TGCAGTGCTAGTCGGGGGGCAAATGAAAAACTGTTTTTT. This sequence encodes CSASRGANEKLFF. V usage is TRBV20-1 and J usage is TRBJ1-4; D may be TRBD1 (6 bases). The CDR3 is made up of 13 amino acids. The V end was cut by 3 bases, the J end by 5 bases, with 10 bases between. Germline assignment: CDR1 DFQATT and CDR2 SNEGSKA (reference sequence).

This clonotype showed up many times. The CDR3 nucleotides read TGCGCCAGCAGCTTTCACGATGAACACCCGAACACTGAAGCTTTCTTT. Amino acids: CASSFHDEHPNTEAFF. The rearrangement uses TRBV5-1 and TRBJ1-1; D not resolved. With 2 bases removed from V and 1 base from J, the gap between germline ends came to 15 bases. Looked up from germline, CDR1 is SGHRS and CDR2 is YFSETQ. The length of the CDR3 is 16 residues.

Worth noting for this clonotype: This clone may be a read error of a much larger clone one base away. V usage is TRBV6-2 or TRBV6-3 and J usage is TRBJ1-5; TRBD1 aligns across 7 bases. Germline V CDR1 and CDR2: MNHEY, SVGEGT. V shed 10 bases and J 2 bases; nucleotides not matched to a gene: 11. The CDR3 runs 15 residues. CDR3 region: CANTTQGKGNQPQHF. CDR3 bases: TGTGCCAACACCACACAGGGGAAAGGCAATCAGCCCCAGCATTTT.

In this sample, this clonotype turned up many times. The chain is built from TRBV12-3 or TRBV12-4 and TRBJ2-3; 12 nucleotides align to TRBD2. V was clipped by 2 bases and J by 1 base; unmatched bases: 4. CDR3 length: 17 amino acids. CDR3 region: CASSLYLAGGRTDTQYF. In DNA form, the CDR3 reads TGTGCCAGCAGTTTATATCTAGCGGGAGGGCGCACAGATACGCAGTATTTT.

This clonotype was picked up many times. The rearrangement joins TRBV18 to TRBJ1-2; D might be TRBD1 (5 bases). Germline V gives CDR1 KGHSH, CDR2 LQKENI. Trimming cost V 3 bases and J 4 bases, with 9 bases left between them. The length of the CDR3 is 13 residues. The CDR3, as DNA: TGTGCCAGCTCACCTCAGGGTGGCTATGGCTACACCTTC. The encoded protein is CASSPQGGYGYTF.

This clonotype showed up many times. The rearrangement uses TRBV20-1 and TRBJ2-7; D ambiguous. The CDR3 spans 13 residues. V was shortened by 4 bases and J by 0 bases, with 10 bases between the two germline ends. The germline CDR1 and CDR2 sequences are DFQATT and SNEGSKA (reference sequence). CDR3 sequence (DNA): TGCAGTGCTAACCGGGCCAGCTCCTACGAGCAGTACTTC. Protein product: CSANRASSYEQYF.

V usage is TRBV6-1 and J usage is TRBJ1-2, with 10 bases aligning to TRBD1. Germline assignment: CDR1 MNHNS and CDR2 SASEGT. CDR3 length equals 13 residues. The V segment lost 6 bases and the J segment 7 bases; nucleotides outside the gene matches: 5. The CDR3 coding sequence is TGTGCCAGCAGCCCCGACAGGGGGCCTGGCTACACCTTC. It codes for CASSPDRGPGYTF.